Listed here are 26 T cell receptor beta chains from one sample, sequenced in a study of shared clonotypes between healthy human individuals. Sequencing used immunoSEQ multiplex PCR; TCRdb keeps in-frame clones, though not all of them. The table records some 2.3 million clones, more than 85% of them present only once. The specimen was naive CD4+ T cells from PBMCs. Specified subset: CD45RA+ positively selected. All receptors come from a man between 18 and 29 years old in good health. Some clones in this sample may be carry-over from other donors' samples.

This rearrangement joins TRBV7-9 to TRBJ2-3; D assignment may be TRBD1 or TRBD2 (5 bases each). V shed 5 bases and J shed 0 bases, with 24 bases lying between them. This CDR3 is 19 amino acids long. Germline assignment: CDR1 SEHNR and CDR2 FQNEAQ (reference sequence). Here the CDR3 DNA reads TGTGCCAGCAGCCCCGCAGATCGGGGTCAGGGTGCGAGCACAGATACGCAGTATTTT. It specifies CASSPADRGQGASTDTQYF. Full variable domain (missing parts from reference TRBV7-9 and TRBJ2-3): DTGVSQNPRHKITKRGQNVTFRCDPISEHNRLYWYRQTLGQGPEFLTYFQNEAQLEKSRLLSDRFSAERPKGSFSTLEIQRTEQGDSAMYLCASSPADRGQGASTDTQYFGPGTRLTVL.

The chain combines TRBV11-3 with TRBJ2-3; D unresolved. From germline, CDR1 is SGHNT and CDR2 YENEEA. This CDR3 is 13 amino acids long. Trimming removed 3 bases at V and 3 bases at J, with 7 bases between. The CDR3 spells CASSLETTDTQYF. DNA of the CDR3: TGTGCCAGCAGCTTGGAAACAACAGATACGCAGTATTTT.

Regarding this clone: The same CDR3 is also encoded by other DNA sequences in this sample. This sequence joins TRBV29-1 and TRBJ2-3, with D hard to call. The CDR3 runs 12 residues. The V end lost 2 bases, the J end lost 1 base, and 4 bases lay between the germline ends. CDR1 SQVTM and CDR2 ANQGSEA come from the germline V gene. CDR3 amino acids: CSVEIGTDTQYF. The CDR3 coding sequence is TGCAGCGTTGAAATCGGCACAGATACGCAGTATTTT.

V gene TRBV7-9 combines with J gene TRBJ2-5; 9 nucleotides align to TRBD1. The J call is uncertain, as TRBJ2-7 better fits the DNA end. The CDR3 length is 14 residues. Germline values: CDR1 SEHNR, CDR2 FQNEAQ (reference sequence). The CDR3 DNA reads TGTGCCAGCAGCGCCGGACAGGGGACCTACGAGCAGTACTTC. Translation: CASSAGQGTYEQYF.

The genes are TRBV21-1 and TRBJ2-3; TRBD2, the table's D call, lacks a check against the DNA. TRBV21-1 is classified as a pseudogene. CDR3 size: 16 residues. The CDR3 loop is CASSMLAARSTDTQYF. CDR3 DNA sequence: TGTGCCAGCAGCATGTTAGCGGCTAGAAGCACAGATACGCAGTATTTT.

This clone was detected a few times. V and J are TRBV5-1 and TRBJ1-1; TRBD1 is a possible D gene (5 bases). CDR3 size: 13 residues. Germline CDR1 and CDR2: SGHRS and YFSETQ. V lost 6 bases to trimming and J lost 1 base, with 10 bases between them. This CDR3 is CASTSTGNTEAFF. CDR3 bases: TGCGCCAGCACCTCCACAGGGAACACTGAAGCTTTCTTT.

This chain links TRBV27 with TRBJ2-5; unclear D gene. The ends were cut back, 5 bases at V and 6 bases at J, with 16 bases in the middle. Germline values: CDR1 MNHEY, CDR2 SMNVEV (reference sequence). The CDR3 is made up of 14 amino acids. CDR3 protein: CASSPLTRFQTQYF. CDR3 DNA sequence: TGTGCCAGCAGTCCCCTCACACGGTTCCAGACCCAGTACTTC.

A single count supports this clone. The J gene is TRBJ1-4, the V gene TRBV5-8; the D gene is possibly TRBD1 (6 bases). Per the germline V gene, CDR1 is SGHTS and CDR2 is YDEGEE. The CDR3 loop spans 13 amino acids. Between the trimmed V and J ends, which lost 4 bases and 4 bases, there was a span of 8 bases. The CDR3 reads CASSRGGNEKLFF. DNA of the CDR3: TGTGCCAGCAGCAGGGGGGGTAATGAAAAACTGTTTTTT. The full variable domain, its missing parts supplied by reference TRBV5-8 and TRBJ1-4, is EAGVTQSPTHLIKTRGQQATLRCSPISGHTSVYWYQQALGLGLQFLLWYDEGEERNRGNFPPRFSGRQFPNYSSELNVNALELEDSALYLCASSRGGNEKLFFGSGTQLSVL.

This chain joins TRBV20-1 and TRBJ1-4, with TRBD1 matching 9 bases. V shed 8 bases, J shed 8 bases, and the junction held 3 bases outside the gene matches. Germline CDR1 reads DFQATT; CDR2 reads SNEGSKA (reference sequence). The length of the CDR3 is 11 residues. CDR3 sequence (DNA): TGCAGTCAAGGGACAGGGGAAAAACTGTTTTTT. This encodes CSQGTGEKLFF.

DNA for the CDR3: TGTGCCAGCAGTTTATGGGGTCTAGCGATTAGCTCCTACAATGAGCAGTTCTTC. This sequence encodes CASSLWGLAISSYNEQFF. The chain has TRBV28 and TRBJ2-1; tentative D call: TRBD2 (6 bases). Between the trimmed V and J ends, which lost 0 bases and 0 bases, there was a span of 15 bases. CDR1 and CDR2 from the germline V gene are MDHEN and SYDVKM. The CDR3 runs 18 residues. The variable domain in full, with the rest retrieved from reference TRBV28 and TRBJ2-1, is DVKVTQSSRYLVKRTGEKVFLECVQDMDHENMFWYRQDPGLGLRLIYFSYDVKMKEKGDIPEGYSVSREKKERFSLILESASTNQTSMYLCASSLWGLAISSYNEQFFGPGTRLTVL.

The chain has TRBV5-6 and TRBJ2-2; D may be TRBD1 or TRBD2 (5 bases each). The V end was cut by 1 base, the J end by 4 bases, with 17 bases between. CDR1 and CDR2 (germline): SGHDT, YYEEEE. This CDR3 spans 17 amino acids. CDR3 protein: CASSLYGREIGTGELFF. The CDR3 DNA reads TGTGCCAGCAGCTTGTATGGCAGGGAGATAGGCACCGGGGAGCTGTTTTTT.

Only one count was recorded for this clone. The chain has TRBV4-3 and TRBJ2-3, with D maybe TRBD1 (5 bases). The CDR3 loop spans 17 amino acids. V was trimmed by 1 base and J by 1 base, leaving 15 bases between them. CDR1 LGHNA and CDR2 YSLEER come from the germline V gene. Here the CDR3 DNA reads TGCGCCAGCAGCCAAGGGTGGGGCGACGCGGGCACAGATACGCAGTATTTT. Protein: CASSQGWGDAGTDTQYF.

This clone has only a few counts. The chain recombines TRBV29-1 with TRBJ1-2, with 7 bases identical to TRBD1. V lost 6 bases to trimming and J lost 6 bases; unmatched junction nucleotides: 7. Germline CDR1 and CDR2: SQVTM and ANQGSEA. The CDR3 runs to 12 residues. The CDR3 nucleotides read TGCAGCGTGGAGGGGGCTGTGAATGGCTACACCTTC. Its protein product is CSVEGAVNGYTF.

V gene TRBV28 combines with J gene TRBJ1-2; D not certain. CDR1 MDHEN and CDR2 SYDVKM come from the germline V gene. The CDR3 consists of 15 residues. V was cut by 6 bases and J by 3 bases, with 17 bases left in between. CDR3 sequence (DNA): TGTGCCAGCAGCAACCGGGAATGGCACGACTATGGCTACACCTTC. Protein product: CASSNREWHDYGYTF.

This sequence joins TRBV5-1 and TRBJ2-3; D unresolved. This CDR3 contains 16 residues. Trimming cost V 4 bases and J 2 bases, with 17 bases left between them. The germline gives CDR1 SGHRS, CDR2 YFSETQ. The CDR3 coding sequence is TGCGCCAGCAGCCCCCCTCTAGAGGATTACACAGATACGCAGTATTTT. Translation gives CASSPPLEDYTDTQYF.

The chain combines TRBV6-1 with TRBJ2-5; D gene ambiguous. The CDR3 is 13 residues long. Germline lookup yields CDR1 MNHNS and CDR2 SASEGT. Trimming took 4 bases from V and 5 from J, leaving 11 bases between them. The CDR3 DNA is TGTGCCAGCAGTGGCCCAGGATGGGAGACCCAGTACTTC. Protein: CASSGPGWETQYF.

This sequence joins TRBV25-1 and TRBJ2-7; 7 bases line up with TRBD2. From germline, CDR1 is MGHDK and CDR2 SYGVNS. The CDR3 sequence is 14 residues long. Trimming removed 4 bases from V and 2 bases from J; junction bases left unmatched: 5. The CDR3 region is CASSVSGRAYEQYF. DNA of the CDR3: TGTGCCAGCAGTGTCTCAGGGAGGGCCTACGAGCAGTACTTC.

This clone was detected once. The identical CDR3 is also encoded by other nucleotide sequences in the sample. V is TRBV9 and J is TRBJ2-6, with TRBD1 identical over 7 bases. The germline gives CDR1 SGDLS, CDR2 YYNGEE. V shed 2 bases and J 2 bases; nucleotides not matched to a gene: 1. The CDR3 has 15 residues. This chain's CDR3 is CASSVRGTGANVLTF. In DNA form, the CDR3 reads TGTGCCAGCAGCGTCAGGGGGACTGGGGCCAACGTCCTGACTTTC.

V gene TRBV7-3 combines with J gene TRBJ2-5; a weak D match, TRBD2 (5 bases). The V gene's germline CDR1 is SGHTA and CDR2 FQGTGA. The CDR3 consists of 19 residues. Trimming took 5 bases from V and 1 from J, leaving 26 bases between them. In DNA form, the CDR3 reads TGTGCCAGCAGCCAAGGGCCCTCTCTTCTGAAGAGGGTCCAAGAGACCCAGTACTTC. Translation gives CASSQGPSLLKRVQETQYF.

V is TRBV18 and J is TRBJ2-3, with 7 bases lining up with TRBD1. The germline CDR1 and CDR2 sequences are KGHSH and LQKENI. V lost 3 bases to trimming and J lost 2 bases; unmatched junction nucleotides: 5. The CDR3 sequence is 15 residues long. The DNA of the CDR3 is TGTGCCAGCTCACCCCAAACAGGGGCCACAGATACGCAGTATTTT. It translates to CASSPQTGATDTQYF.

This rearrangement joins TRBV6-1 to TRBJ2-1; TRBD2 aligns across 9 bases. The CDR3 has 18 residues. V was clipped by 0 bases and J by 8 bases; unmatched bases: 14. Germline V gene sequence: CDR1 MNHNS, CDR2 SASEGT. CDR3 loop: CASSEARVAGVLYDEQFF. CDR3 DNA sequence: TGTGCCAGCAGTGAAGCGAGGGTAGCGGGAGTCTTGTACGATGAGCAGTTCTTC.

This clone was observed a single time. The V call is TRBV5-4, the J call TRBJ2-7, with TRBD1 as a possible D gene (7 bases). This CDR3 region has 15 residues. Trimming left V 0 bases short and J 1 base short, with 11 bases between. Germline V gene sequence: CDR1 SGHNT, CDR2 YYREEE (reference sequence). The DNA of the CDR3 is TGTGCCAGCAGCTTGGAGACAGGGAGGTCCTACGAGCAGTACTTC. As protein: CASSLETGRSYEQYF.

The V and J genes are TRBV6-5 and TRBJ1-1; 7 positions match TRBD1. V shed 4 bases, J shed 3 bases, and the junction held 5 bases outside the gene matches. The CDR3 extends over 14 amino acids. Per germline, CDR1 MNHEY and CDR2 SVGAGI. This CDR3 is CASSSRQGHTEAFF. DNA of the CDR3: TGTGCCAGCAGTTCAAGACAGGGACACACTGAAGCTTTCTTT.

The rearrangement joins TRBV11-2 to TRBJ2-3; D remains ambiguous. Trimming cost V 8 bases and J 7 bases, with 7 bases left between them. Per germline, CDR1 SGHAT and CDR2 FQNNGV. The CDR3 consists of 10 residues. Here the CDR3 reads CASSLNTQYF. The CDR3 nucleotides are TGTGCCAGCTCATTAAATACGCAGTATTTT.

This chain uses TRBV5-3 with TRBJ2-5, with D perhaps being TRBD1 or TRBD2 (5 bases each). Being an ORF, TRBV5-3 has a function that is uncertain. Between the trimmed V and J ends, which lost 4 bases and 4 bases, there was a span of 20 bases. There are 16 residues in the CDR3. In DNA, the CDR3 is TGTGCCAGAAGCCTCAGGACTGGGGGATCCCCAGAGACCCAGTACTTC. Translated, it gives CARSLRTGGSPETQYF.

CDR3 sequence: CASSDITGRGGYTF. The CDR3 coding sequence is TGTGCCAGTAGTGACATTACAGGGCGTGGGGGCTACACCTTC. The V call is TRBV19, the J call TRBJ1-2; tentatively, D is TRBD1 (6 bases). The V end lost 5 bases, the J end lost 8 bases, and 18 bases lay between the germline ends. Germline V gene lookup returns CDR1 LNHDA and CDR2 SQIVND (reference sequence). The CDR3 has 14 residues.